The subject of this entry is one T cell receptor (beta chain). What it binds is not known. The sample belongs to a study of cytomegalovirus exposure and HLA in healthy donors. Study findings and constraints: Later genetic work tied a missense DCLRE1C variant to beta-chain V and J trimming.

The germline V and J ends were trimmed by 1 base and 2 bases, with 11 bases remaining between them. This CDR3 region has 15 residues. The germline CDR1 and CDR2 sequences are SGHNT and YENEEA. PCR involved 60 Vbeta and 13 Jbeta primers. Data came from immunoSEQ multiplex PCR; TCRdb stores just in-frame clones and leaves some out. The sample contains over 100,000 clones, about 61% of which appear only once. The sample was PBMCs. The chain carries TRBV11-3 and TRBJ2-5; possibly TRBD2 for D (5 bases). The clonotype originates from a woman aged 40 to 55 in good health and CMV-seronegative. The chain's CDR3 is CASSLARGLQETQYF. The CDR3 nucleotides read TGTGCCAGCAGCTTAGCGCGAGGGCTGCAAGAGACCCAGTACTTC.